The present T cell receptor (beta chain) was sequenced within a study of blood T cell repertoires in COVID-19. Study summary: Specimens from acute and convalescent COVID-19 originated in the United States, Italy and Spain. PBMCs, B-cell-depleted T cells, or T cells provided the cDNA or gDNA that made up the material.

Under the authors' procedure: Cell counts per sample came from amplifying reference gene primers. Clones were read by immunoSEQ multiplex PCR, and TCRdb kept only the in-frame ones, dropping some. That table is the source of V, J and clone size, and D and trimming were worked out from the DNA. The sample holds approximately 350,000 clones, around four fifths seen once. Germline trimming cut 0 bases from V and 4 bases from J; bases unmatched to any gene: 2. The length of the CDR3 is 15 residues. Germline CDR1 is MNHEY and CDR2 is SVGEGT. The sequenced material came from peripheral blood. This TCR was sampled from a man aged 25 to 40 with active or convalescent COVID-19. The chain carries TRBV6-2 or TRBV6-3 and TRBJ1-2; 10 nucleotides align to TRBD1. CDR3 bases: TGTGCCAGCAGTTACTCCCGGGACAGGGGCTATGGCTACACCTTC. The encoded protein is CASSYSRDRGYGYTF.